This TCR beta chain was sequenced in a study of OX40 agonist ivuxolimab in advanced cancers. On the study more broadly: The dose-escalation cohort had hepatocellular carcinoma, melanoma, renal cell or head and neck cancer.

Clones were read by immunoSEQ multiplex PCR, and TCRdb kept only the in-frame ones, dropping some. In the table there are roughly 77,000 clones, 80% to 95% of which are singletons. Germline V lookup: CDR1 LNHDA, CDR2 SQIVND (reference sequence). Trimming left V 5 bases short and J 4 bases short, with 14 bases between. The CDR3 contains 15 residues. With regard to this clone: What it binds is not known.

Regarding the study as a whole: Among the least clonally expanded were partial responders at 0.1-3.0 mg/kg. Normalized T-cell clonal expansion was also low in a subset of nonresponders. On average, a greater number of expanded clones characterised CD8+ T cells relative to CD4+.

The sequencing used CD4+ or CD8+ T cells sorted from blood, collected in a trial of the OX40 agonist ivuxolimab. This chain joins TRBV19 and TRBJ1-4, with a possible D match to TRBD1 (6 bases). The TCR comes from an adult with an advanced solid tumor such as melanoma, head and neck, liver or kidney cancer. CDR3 amino acids: CASSPQTGGNEKLFF. For the CDR3, the DNA is TGTGCCAGTAGTCCCCAGACAGGCGGTAATGAAAAACTGTTTTTT.